Listed below are T cell receptor beta chains from one sample, sequenced in a study of T cell responses to AZD1222 COVID-19 vaccine. Assay used: immunoSEQ multiplex PCR; TCRdb lists only in-frame clones, some missing. The profile shows some 130,000 clones, approximately 89% of them singletons. The starting material was peripheral blood, obtained on day 0 of AZD1222 vaccination. Receptors originate from an adult in good health. Each CDR3 is given with its conserved first and last residue. Each record gives: D gene, V gene, CDR3 protein. D genes are given only for firm matches.

d_call: NA
v_call: TRBV18
cdr3_aa: CASSPLGTLKNIQYF

d_call: NA
v_call: TRBV5-6
cdr3_aa: CASSLGYQSYQETQYF

d_call: NA
v_call: TRBV11-3
cdr3_aa: CASSLGQWVNTEAFF

d_call: NA
v_call: TRBV6-5
cdr3_aa: CASSKSTGTAGEQYF

d_call: TRBD2
v_call: TRBV11-2
cdr3_aa: CASSSPAGVGETQYF

d_call: TRBD2
v_call: TRBV28
cdr3_aa: CASVGTSGSYEQYF

d_call: TRBD1
v_call: TRBV7-9
cdr3_aa: CASRNTNRGDNYGYTF

d_call: TRBD2
v_call: TRBV7-6
cdr3_aa: CASSPQTSGRTDTQYF

d_call: TRBD2
v_call: TRBV7-8
cdr3_aa: CASSPHTLAGGLGQFF

d_call: NA
v_call: TRBV30
cdr3_aa: CALNPAQGLYGYTF

d_call: TRBD2
v_call: TRBV7-7
cdr3_aa: CASSRTSGGPGELFF

d_call: NA
v_call: TRBV7-9
cdr3_aa: CARELQLISGGAMNTEAFF

d_call: NA
v_call: TRBV2
cdr3_aa: CASSPGRGVSQPQHF